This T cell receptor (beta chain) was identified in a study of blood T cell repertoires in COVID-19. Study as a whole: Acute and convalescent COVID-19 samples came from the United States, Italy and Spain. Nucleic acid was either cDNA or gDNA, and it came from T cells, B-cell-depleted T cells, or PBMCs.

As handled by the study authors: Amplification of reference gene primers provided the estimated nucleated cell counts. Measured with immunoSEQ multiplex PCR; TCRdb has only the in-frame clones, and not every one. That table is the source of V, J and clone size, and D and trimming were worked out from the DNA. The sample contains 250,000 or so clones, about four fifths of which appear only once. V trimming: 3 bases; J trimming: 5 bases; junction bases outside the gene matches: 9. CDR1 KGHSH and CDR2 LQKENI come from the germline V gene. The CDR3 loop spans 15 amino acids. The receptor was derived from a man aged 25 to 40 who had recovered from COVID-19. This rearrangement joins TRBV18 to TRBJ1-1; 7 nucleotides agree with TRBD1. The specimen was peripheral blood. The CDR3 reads CASSPDRTGVTEAFF. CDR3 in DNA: TGTGCCAGCTCACCTGACCGTACAGGGGTTACTGAAGCTTTCTTT.